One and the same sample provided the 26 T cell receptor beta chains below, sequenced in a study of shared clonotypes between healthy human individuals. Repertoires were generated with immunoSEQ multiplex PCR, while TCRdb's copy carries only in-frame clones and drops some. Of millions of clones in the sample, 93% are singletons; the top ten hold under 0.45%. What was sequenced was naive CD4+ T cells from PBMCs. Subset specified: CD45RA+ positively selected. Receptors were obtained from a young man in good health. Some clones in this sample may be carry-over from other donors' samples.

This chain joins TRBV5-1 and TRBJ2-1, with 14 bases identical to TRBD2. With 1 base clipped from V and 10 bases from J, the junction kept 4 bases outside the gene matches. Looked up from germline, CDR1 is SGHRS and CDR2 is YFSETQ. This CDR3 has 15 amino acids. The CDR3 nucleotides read TGCGCCAGCAGCTTGCGACTAGCGGGGGGGCCGGAGCAGTTCTTC. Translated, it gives CASSLRLAGGPEQFF.

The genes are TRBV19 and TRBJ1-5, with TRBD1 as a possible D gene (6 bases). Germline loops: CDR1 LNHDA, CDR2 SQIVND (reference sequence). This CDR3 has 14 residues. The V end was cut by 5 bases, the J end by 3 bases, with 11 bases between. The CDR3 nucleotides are TGTGCCAGTAGTCCCCAGGGGACCAATCAGCCCCAGCATTTT. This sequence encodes CASSPQGTNQPQHF.

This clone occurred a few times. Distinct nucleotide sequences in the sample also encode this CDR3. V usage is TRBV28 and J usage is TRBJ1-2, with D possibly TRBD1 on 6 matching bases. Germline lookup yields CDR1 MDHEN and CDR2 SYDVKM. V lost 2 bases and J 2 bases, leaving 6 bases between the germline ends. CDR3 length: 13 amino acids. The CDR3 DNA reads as TGTGCCAGCAGTTTAGGGGGCAACTATGGCTACACCTTC. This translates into CASSLGGNYGYTF.

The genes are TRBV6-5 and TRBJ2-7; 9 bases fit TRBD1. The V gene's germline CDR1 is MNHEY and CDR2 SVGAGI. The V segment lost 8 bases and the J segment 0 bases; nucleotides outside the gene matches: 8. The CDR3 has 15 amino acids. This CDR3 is CASAERGQGSYEQYF. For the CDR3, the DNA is TGTGCCAGCGCTGAGAGGGGACAGGGCTCCTACGAGCAGTACTTC.

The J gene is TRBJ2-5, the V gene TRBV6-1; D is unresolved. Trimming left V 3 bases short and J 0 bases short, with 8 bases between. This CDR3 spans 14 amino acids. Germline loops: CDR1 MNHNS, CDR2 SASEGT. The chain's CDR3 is CASSESLDQETQYF. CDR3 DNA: TGTGCCAGCAGTGAGTCCCTAGACCAAGAGACCCAGTACTTC.

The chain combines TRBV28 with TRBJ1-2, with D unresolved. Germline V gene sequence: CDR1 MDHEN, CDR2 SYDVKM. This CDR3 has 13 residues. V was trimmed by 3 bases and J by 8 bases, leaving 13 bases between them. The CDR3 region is CASSFVTLRGYTF. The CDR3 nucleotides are TGTGCCAGCAGTTTTGTAACTCTTCGAGGCTACACCTTC.

The CDR3 loop is CASSFPGRANTGELFF. The DNA of the CDR3 is TGTGCCAGCAGCTTTCCGGGTCGTGCGAACACCGGGGAGCTGTTTTTT. The J gene is TRBJ2-2, the V gene TRBV7-2; D ambiguous. Germline V gene data show CDR1 as SGHTA and CDR2 as FQGNSA. V lost 3 bases and J 0 bases, leaving 11 bases between the germline ends. The CDR3 is made up of 16 amino acids.

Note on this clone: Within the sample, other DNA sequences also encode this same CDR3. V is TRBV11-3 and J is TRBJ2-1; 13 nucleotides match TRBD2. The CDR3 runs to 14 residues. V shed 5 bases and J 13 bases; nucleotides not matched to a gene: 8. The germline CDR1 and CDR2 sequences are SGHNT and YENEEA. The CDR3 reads CASSPGLAGEEQFF. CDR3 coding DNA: TGTGCCAGCAGCCCCGGACTAGCGGGGGAAGAACAGTTCTTC.

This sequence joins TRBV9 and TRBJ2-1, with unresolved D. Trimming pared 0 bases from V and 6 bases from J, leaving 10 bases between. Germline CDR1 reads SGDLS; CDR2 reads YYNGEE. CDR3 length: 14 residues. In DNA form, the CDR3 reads TGTGCCAGCAGCGTAGCCCCTAATCGCAATGAGCAGTTCTTC. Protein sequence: CASSVAPNRNEQFF.

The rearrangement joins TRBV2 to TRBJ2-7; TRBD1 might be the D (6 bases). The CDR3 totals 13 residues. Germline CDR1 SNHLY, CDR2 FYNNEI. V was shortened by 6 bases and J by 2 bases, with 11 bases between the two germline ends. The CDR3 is CASRGTQTYEQYF. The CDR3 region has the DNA TGTGCCAGCAGGGGGACACAGACCTACGAGCAGTACTTC.

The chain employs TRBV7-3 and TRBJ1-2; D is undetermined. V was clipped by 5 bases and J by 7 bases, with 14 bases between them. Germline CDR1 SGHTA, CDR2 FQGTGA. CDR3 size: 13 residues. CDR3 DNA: TGTGCCAGCAGCCGATCAGACATTGCTGGCTACACCTTC. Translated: CASSRSDIAGYTF.

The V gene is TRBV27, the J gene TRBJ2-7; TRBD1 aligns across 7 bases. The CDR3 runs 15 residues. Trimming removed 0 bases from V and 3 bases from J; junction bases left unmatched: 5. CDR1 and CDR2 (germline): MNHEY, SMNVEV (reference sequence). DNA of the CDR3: TGTGCCAGCAGTTTATCGTGGAGACAGGGCTACGAGCAGTACTTC. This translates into CASSLSWRQGYEQYF.

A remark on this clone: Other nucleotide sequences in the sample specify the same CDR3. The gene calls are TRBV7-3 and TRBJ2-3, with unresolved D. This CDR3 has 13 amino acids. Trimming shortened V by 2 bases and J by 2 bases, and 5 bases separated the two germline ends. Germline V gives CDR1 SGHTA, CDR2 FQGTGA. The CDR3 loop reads CASSLLYTDTQYF. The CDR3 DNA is TGTGCCAGCAGCTTATTGTACACAGATACGCAGTATTTT. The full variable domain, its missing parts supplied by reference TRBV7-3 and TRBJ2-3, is GAGVSQTPSNKVTEKGKYVELRCDPISGHTALYWYRQSLGQGPEFLIYFQGTGAADDSGLPNDRFFAVRPEGSVSTLKIQRTERGDSAVYLCASSLLYTDTQYFGPGTRLTVL.

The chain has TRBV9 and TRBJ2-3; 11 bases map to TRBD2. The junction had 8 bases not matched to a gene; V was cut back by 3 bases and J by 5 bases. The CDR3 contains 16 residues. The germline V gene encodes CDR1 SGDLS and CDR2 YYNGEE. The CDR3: CASSGTSGSLRDTQYF. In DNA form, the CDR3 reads TGTGCCAGCAGCGGTACTAGCGGGAGTTTAAGAGATACGCAGTATTTT. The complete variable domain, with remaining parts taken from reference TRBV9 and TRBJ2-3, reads DSGVTQTPKHLITATGQRVTLRCSPRSGDLSVYWYQQSLDQGLQFLIQYYNGEERAKGNILERFSAQQFPDLHSELNLSSLELGDSALYFCASSGTSGSLRDTQYFGPGTRLTVL.

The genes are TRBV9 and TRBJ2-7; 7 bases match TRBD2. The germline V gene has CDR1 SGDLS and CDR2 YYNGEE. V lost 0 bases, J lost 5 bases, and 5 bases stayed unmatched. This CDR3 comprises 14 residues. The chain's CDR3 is CASSVVPAGHEQYF. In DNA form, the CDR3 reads TGTGCCAGCAGCGTAGTACCAGCGGGGCACGAGCAGTACTTC.

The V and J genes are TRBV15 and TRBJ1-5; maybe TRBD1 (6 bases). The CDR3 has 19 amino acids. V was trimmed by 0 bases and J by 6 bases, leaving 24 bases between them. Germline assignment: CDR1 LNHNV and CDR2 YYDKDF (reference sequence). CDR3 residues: CATSRDQGRLGEGSQPQHF. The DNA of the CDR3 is TGTGCCACCAGCAGAGATCAGGGGCGCTTAGGCGAGGGAAGTCAGCCCCAGCATTTT.

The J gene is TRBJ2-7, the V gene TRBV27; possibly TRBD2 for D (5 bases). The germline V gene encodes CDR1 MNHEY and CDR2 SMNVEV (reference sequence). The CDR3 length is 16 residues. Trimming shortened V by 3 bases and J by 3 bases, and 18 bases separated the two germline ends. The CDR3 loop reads CASSFTGLSKGYEQYF. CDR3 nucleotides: TGTGCCAGCAGTTTTACCGGACTCTCGAAAGGCTACGAGCAGTACTTC.

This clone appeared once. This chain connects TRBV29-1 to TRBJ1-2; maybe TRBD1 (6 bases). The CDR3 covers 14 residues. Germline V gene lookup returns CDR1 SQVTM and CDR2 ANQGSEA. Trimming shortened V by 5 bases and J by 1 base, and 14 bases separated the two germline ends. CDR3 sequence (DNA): TGCAGCGTTTCCGTCATACAGGGTAACTATGGCTACACCTTC. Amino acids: CSVSVIQGNYGYTF.

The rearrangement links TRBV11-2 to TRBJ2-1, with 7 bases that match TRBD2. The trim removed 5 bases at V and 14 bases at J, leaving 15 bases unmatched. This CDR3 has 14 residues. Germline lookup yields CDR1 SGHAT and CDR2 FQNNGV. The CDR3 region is CASSAGLGEAEKFF. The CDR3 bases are TGTGCCAGCAGCGCCGGACTAGGGGAGGCCGAAAAGTTCTTC.

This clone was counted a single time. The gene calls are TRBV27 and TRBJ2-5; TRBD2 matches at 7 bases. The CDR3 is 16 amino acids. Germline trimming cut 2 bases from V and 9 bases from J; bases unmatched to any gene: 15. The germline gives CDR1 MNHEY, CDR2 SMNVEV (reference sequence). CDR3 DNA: TGTGCCAGCAGTTTACGGGGGGACGGATCCAAGAGGGCCCAGTACTTC. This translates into CASSLRGDGSKRAQYF.

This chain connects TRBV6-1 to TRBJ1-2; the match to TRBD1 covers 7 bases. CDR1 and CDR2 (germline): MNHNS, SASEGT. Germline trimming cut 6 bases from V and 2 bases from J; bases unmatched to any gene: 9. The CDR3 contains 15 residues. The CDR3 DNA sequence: TGTGCCAGCAGCGCAACCCTGACAGGGAACTATGGCTACACCTTC. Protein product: CASSATLTGNYGYTF.

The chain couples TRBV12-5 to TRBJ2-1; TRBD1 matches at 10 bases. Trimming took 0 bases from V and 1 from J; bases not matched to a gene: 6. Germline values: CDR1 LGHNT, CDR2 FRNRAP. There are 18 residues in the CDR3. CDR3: CASGLVRGQGGSYNEQFF. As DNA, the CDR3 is TGTGCTAGTGGTTTGGTACGCGGACAGGGGGGATCCTACAATGAGCAGTTCTTC.

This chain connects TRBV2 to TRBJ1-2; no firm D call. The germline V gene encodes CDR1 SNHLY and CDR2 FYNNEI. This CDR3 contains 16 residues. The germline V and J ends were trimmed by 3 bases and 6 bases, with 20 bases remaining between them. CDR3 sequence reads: CASSDLSQGMWDGYTF. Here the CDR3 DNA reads TGTGCCAGCAGTGATCTGTCCCAAGGGATGTGGGATGGCTACACCTTC.

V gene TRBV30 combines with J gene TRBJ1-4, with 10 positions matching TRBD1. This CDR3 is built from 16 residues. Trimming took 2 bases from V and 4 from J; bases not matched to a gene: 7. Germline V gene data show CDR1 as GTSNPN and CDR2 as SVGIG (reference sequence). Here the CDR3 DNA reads TGTGCCTGGAGTATCTGGACAGGGGGATATAATGAAAAACTGTTTTTT. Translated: CAWSIWTGGYNEKLFF.

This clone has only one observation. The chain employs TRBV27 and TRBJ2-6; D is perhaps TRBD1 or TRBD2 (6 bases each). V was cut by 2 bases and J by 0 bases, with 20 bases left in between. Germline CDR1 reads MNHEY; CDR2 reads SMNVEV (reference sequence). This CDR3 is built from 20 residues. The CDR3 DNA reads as TGTGCCAGCAGTTTAAGGGGGGCGGGTCCTCGACCCTCTGGGGCCAACGTCCTGACTTTC. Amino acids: CASSLRGAGPRPSGANVLTF. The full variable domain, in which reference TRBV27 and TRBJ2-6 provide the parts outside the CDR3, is EAQVTQNPRYLITVTGKKLTVTCSQNMNHEYMSWYRQDPGLGLRQIYYSMNVEVTDKGDVPEGYKVSRKEKRNFPLILESPSPNQTSLYFCASSLRGAGPRPSGANVLTFGAGSRLTVL.

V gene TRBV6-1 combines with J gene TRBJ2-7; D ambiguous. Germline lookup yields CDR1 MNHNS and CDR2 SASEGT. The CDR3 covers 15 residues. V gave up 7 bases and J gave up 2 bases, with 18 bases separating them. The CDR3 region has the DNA TGTGCCAGCACAAAGTCCGGGTCCTTACCCTACGAGCAGTACTTC. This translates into CASTKSGSLPYEQYF.